This T cell receptor (beta chain) was observed in a study of early T cells in non-severe SARS-CoV-2 infection (dated by TCRdb to about 2021). Regarding the research as a whole: Because TCR sequencing relied on bulk RNA taken from unsorted whole blood, pairing of alpha and beta chains was not possible. The paper's findings and limits, for the study overall: Matching against VDJdb was skewed toward anti-spike CD8 responses, likely underestimated virus-specific expansions, and missed private and CD4 specificities.

The library was generated by 5' RACE. Sequenced using a NextSeq 500. To correct for sequencing error and PCR bias, the TCR library protocol tagged individual cDNA molecules with unique molecular identifiers. Both TCR alpha and beta chains were sequenced, and tight co-correlation was observed between alpha and beta sequence abundances in each sample. The authors' pipeline ran thus. Decombinator V4 was used to perform V gene, J gene and CDR3 annotation of TCR sequences. TCRs were defined as expanded if a significant change between any two time points was detected under a Poisson model with p below 0.0001. Abundances of TCRs were expressed as counts per million after normalisation to the total number of TCRs sequenced in each sample. VDJdb, accessed 1 November 2021, was searched for CMV, EBV and SARS-CoV-2 annotated TCRs, excluding TCRs annotated for multiple antigens. TCRdb cleaned the public reads at Q25 with fastp, built clones with MiXCR and kept in-frame beta chains. Records with the same CDR3 protein are collapsed into one entry carrying the most frequent genes and DNA. For this entry, the V and J calls and clone size follow TCRdb and not the study's own pipeline. The sample records under 100,000 distinct CDR3 sequences, approximately 13% of which are singletons. Roughly 1.4% of the sample is in the top ten clones.

This clonotype was recorded a few times. There is no known antigen for this receptor. No much larger clonotype is one base removed from it; base qualities were not supplied. The study was a case-control design nested within a healthcare worker cohort in London, UK, with weekly nasopharyngeal swab PCR tests and blood sampling. Healthcare workers were enrolled in the week of the UK lockdown, from 23 to 31 March 2020, and were followed every week for up to about 15 weeks. The specimen was whole blood. The TCR sequence derives from an adult who was a healthcare worker with PCR-confirmed SARS-CoV-2 infection or an uninfected control (not recorded which).

This receptor carries the CDR3 CASSPTGETQYF. In nucleotides, the sequence is TGTGCCAGCAGCCCGACAGGGGAGACCCAGTACTTC. The rearranged segments are TRBV3-1 and TRBJ2-5, with TRBD1 matching 7 junction bases. V lost 4 bases and J lost 5 bases, and the count of bases not matched to a germline gene is 1. The germline V gene (reference sequence) specifies LGHDT as CDR1 and YNNKEL as CDR2. From the cysteine through the phenylalanine, the CDR3 covers 12 amino acids. CDR3 DNA is the only sequence kept; it has 36 bases, read in frame from the first base.